These T cell receptor beta chains were read from a single sample in a study of cytomegalovirus exposure and HLA in healthy donors. Measured with immunoSEQ multiplex PCR; TCRdb has only the in-frame clones, and not every one. The sample records about 160,000 clones, around 84% being singletons. The sample was PBMCs. The receptors come from a woman in her thirties or forties in good health and CMV-seronegative. Both conserved end residues are part of each CDR3. A D gene is named only where the DNA matches it firmly. Rows may omit the clone size; those that give it use once, few, many or a size class.

many	TRBV5-1	.	TRBJ2-7	CASSLEGGVHEQYF	TGCGCCAGCAGCTTGGAGGGGGGGGTCCACGAGCAGTACTTC
.	TRBV2	.	TRBJ1-1	CASRVGRQGAFF	TGTGCCAGCAGGGTAGGTCGGCAGGGAGCTTTCTTT
.	TRBV2	.	TRBJ2-1	CASSAYNEQFF	TGTGCCAGCAGTGCTTACAATGAGCAGTTCTTC
.	TRBV6-6	.	TRBJ1-4	CASSSHLGSDEKLFF	TGTGCCAGCAGTAGCCATTTAGGGAGCGATGAAAAACTGTTTTTT
.	TRBV19	.	TRBJ2-1	CASSSGDSSYNEQFF	TGTGCCAGTAGTAGCGGGGATAGCTCCTACAATGAGCAGTTCTTC
.	TRBV5-1	TRBD2	TRBJ2-7	CASSLVAGANPYEQYF	TGCGCCAGCAGCCTCGTAGCGGGGGCGAATCCCTACGAGCAGTACTTC
.	TRBV4-1	TRBD2	TRBJ2-5	CASSHAGGRETQYF	TGCGCCAGCAGCCATGCGGGGGGGCGAGAGACCCAGTACTTC
.	TRBV9	TRBD2	TRBJ2-7	CASSAASGGSYEQYF	TGTGCCAGCAGCGCTGCTAGCGGGGGGTCCTACGAGCAGTACTTC
.	TRBV7-8	TRBD1	TRBJ1-6	CASNHNRGTGNSPLHF	TGTGCCAGCAACCATAACCGGGGGACAGGGAATTCACCCCTCCACTTT
.	TRBV7-2	TRBD2	TRBJ2-5	CASSLARPGLGGARGETQYF	TGTGCCAGCAGCTTAGCGCGTCCGGGACTAGGAGGCGCCCGCGGGGAGACCCAGTACTTC
.	TRBV11-2	.	TRBJ1-2	CASSLGGRVNGYTF	TGTGCCAGCAGCTTAGGAGGTCGGGTTAATGGCTACACCTTC
few	TRBV5-1	.	TRBJ1-1	CASSLSGVDTEAFF	TGCGCCAGCAGCTTGTCAGGGGTGGACACTGAAGCTTTCTTT
.	TRBV6-1	TRBD2	TRBJ2-6	CASSESGGSGGAGANVLTF	TGTGCCAGCAGTGAAAGCGGGGGGAGCGGGGGGGCTGGGGCCAACGTCCTGACTTTC
.	TRBV5-1	TRBD1	TRBJ2-1	CASSRVTGAREQFF	TGCGCCAGCAGCAGGGTAACAGGGGCTAGAGAGCAGTTCTTC
.	TRBV7-2	.	TRBJ1-1	CASSSRGGMDTEAFF	TGTGCCAGCAGCTCTAGGGGGGGGATGGACACTGAAGCTTTCTTT
.	TRBV7-3	.	TRBJ2-1	CASSLSGGSSYNEQFF	TGTGCCAGCAGCTTAAGTGGGGGCAGTTCCTACAATGAGCAGTTCTTC
.	TRBV11-3	TRBD1	TRBJ2-7	CASSLDSGQGSYEQYF	TGTGCCAGCAGCTTAGATTCGGGACAGGGATCCTACGAGCAGTACTTC
.	TRBV5-1	TRBD1	TRBJ1-1	CASSSGQGLIMNTEAFF	TGCGCCAGCAGCTCGGGACAGGGACTAATCATGAACACTGAAGCTTTCTTT
.	TRBV6-6	TRBD1	TRBJ2-5	CASSYSGTGKETQYF	TGTGCCAGCAGTTACTCGGGGACAGGGAAAGAGACCCAGTACTTC
.	TRBV6-5	TRBD1	TRBJ1-2	CASSFRQGDYGYTF	TGTGCCAGCAGTTTCAGACAGGGAGACTATGGCTACACCTTC
.	TRBV4-1	TRBD2	TRBJ2-5	CASSWGGRVMGQETQYF	TGCGCCAGCAGCTGGGGGGGGAGGGTGATGGGCCAAGAGACCCAGTACTTC
.	TRBV28	.	TRBJ1-3	CASLQGFSGNTIYF	TGTGCCAGTCTTCAGGGATTCTCTGGAAACACCATATATTTT
.	TRBV10-1	TRBD1	TRBJ1-5	CASSESVTGFNQPQHF	TGCGCCAGCAGTGAGTCGGTGACAGGGTTCAATCAGCCCCAGCATTTT
.	TRBV5-1	.	TRBJ2-1	CASSSTGPWNEQFF	TGCGCCAGCAGCTCGACAGGCCCCTGGAATGAGCAGTTCTTC
.	TRBV18	TRBD2	TRBJ2-3	CASSGTSGGAQYF	TGTGCCAGCTCCGGGACTAGCGGGGGCGCGCAGTATTTT
.	TRBV5-4	.	TRBJ2-7	CASSPRERSSYEQYF	TGTGCCAGCAGCCCCCGCGAGAGGAGCTCCTACGAGCAGTACTTC
.	TRBV25-1	.	TRBJ1-6	CASSESLQENSPLHF	TGTGCCAGCAGTGAATCTCTACAGGAGAATTCACCCCTCCACTTT
few	TRBV4-1	.	TRBJ1-1	CASSPPLIENTEAFF	TGCGCCAGCAGCCCCCCACTGATTGAAAACACTGAAGCTTTCTTT
.	TRBV7-2	.	TRBJ1-2	CASSLLGARGSGGYTF	TGTGCCAGCAGCTTATTAGGTGCCAGGGGATCGGGAGGCTACACCTTC
.	TRBV6-5	TRBD2	TRBJ2-5	CASSDRGGQETQYF	TGTGCCAGCAGTGACCGGGGGGGCCAAGAGACCCAGTACTTC
few	TRBV5-1	.	TRBJ1-2	CASSLHRAAGYTF	TGCGCCAGCAGCTTGCACAGGGCGGCTGGCTACACCTTC
.	TRBV19	.	TRBJ1-1	CASSIQGTEESEAFF	TGTGCCAGTAGCATCCAGGGGACGGAAGAGTCTGAAGCTTTCTTT
.	TRBV5-1	.	TRBJ2-3	CASSRKDSSTDTQYF	TGCGCCAGCAGCAGAAAAGACAGTAGCACAGATACGCAGTATTTT
.	TRBV4-1	TRBD2	TRBJ2-2	CASSNWVTSGNTGELFF	TGCGCCAGCAGCAACTGGGTTACTAGCGGGAACACCGGGGAGCTGTTTTTT
.	TRBV7-9	.	TRBJ1-6	CSSSLVFGGMLSSPLHF	TGTTCCAGCAGCTTAGTTTTCGGAGGCATGTTGAGTTCACCCCTCCACTTT
.	TRBV6-5	TRBD1	TRBJ2-5	CASSYRTGGETQYF	TGTGCCAGCAGTTACCGGACAGGGGGAGAGACCCAGTACTTC
few	TRBV11-2	.	TRBJ2-3	CASSLTVTDTQYF	TGTGCCAGCAGCTTAACGGTCACAGATACGCAGTATTTT
.	TRBV5-1	.	TRBJ1-1	CASSLIGADTEAFF	TGCGCCAGCAGCTTGATTGGGGCGGACACTGAAGCTTTCTTT
.	TRBV6-6	.	TRBJ1-2	CASSYAGEANYGYTF	TGTGCCAGCAGTTACGCAGGGGAAGCTAACTATGGCTACACCTTC
.	TRBV25-1	.	TRBJ1-3	CASERNTIYF	TGTGCCAGCGAACGGAACACCATATATTTT
.	TRBV7-3	TRBD2	TRBJ2-1	CASSFRRTSGGDNEQFF	TGTGCCAGCAGCTTCCGTAGGACTAGCGGGGGGGATAATGAGCAGTTCTTC
.	TRBV2	.	TRBJ1-1	CASRLQGNTEAFF	TGTGCCAGCAGGTTACAGGGGAACACTGAAGCTTTCTTT
.	TRBV11-3	.	TRBJ2-1	CASSIWTTNYNEQFF	TGTGCCAGCAGCATATGGACTACCAACTACAATGAGCAGTTCTTC
few	TRBV28	TRBD2	TRBJ2-1	CASSFLTSGGDNEQFF	TGTGCCAGCAGTTTTCTAACTAGCGGGGGAGACAATGAGCAGTTCTTC
.	TRBV19	TRBD1	TRBJ2-5	CASSTNLGTGRRRETQYF	TGTGCCAGTAGTACGAACTTGGGGACAGGCCGACGTCGGGAGACCCAGTACTTC
.	TRBV5-1	TRBD1	TRBJ1-2	CASQQGAGYGYTF	TGCGCCAGCCAACAGGGGGCGGGATATGGCTACACCTTC